Listed below are T cell receptor beta chains from one sample, sequenced in a study of T-cell reconstitution after alpha-beta-depleted transplantation in children. One entry per CDR3 protein, called by TCRdb with MiXCR from the PCR reads. Of hundreds of thousands of distinct CDR3 sequences listed, almost 10% are singletons. Material: PBMCs from the stem cell graft donor, obtained from the stem cell graft. The receptors derive from a human donor who donated a stem cell graft to a child with SCID. CDR3s include the opening cysteine and the closing phenylalanine or tryptophan. Fields, in order: clone size, J gene, V gene, D gene, CDR3 length, CDR3 DNA, CDR3 protein. A D gene is named only where the DNA matches it firmly. A clone size is listed for some rows: how often the clone was seen (once, few, many), or a class if it is expanded.

few	TRBJ1-1	TRBV5-1	-	13	TGCGCCAGCAGCGCGGGGGGAGCCGGTGAAGCTTTCTTT	CASSAGGAGEAFF
few	TRBJ2-1	TRBV14	TRBD2	15	TGTGCCAGCAGCCAACTGCGGGGGGGCGGCGATGAGCAGTTCTTC	CASSQLRGGGDEQFF
few	TRBJ2-2	TRBV11-1	-	20	TGTGCCAGCAGCTTGGGGGGCGAAAGACAGGCACGGATGAACACCGGGGAGCTGTTTTTT	CASSLGGERQARMNTGELFF
-	TRBJ2-7	TRBV12-3/TRBV12-4	TRBD1	13	TGTGCCAGCAGGTCAGGGGGCTCCTACGAGCAGTACTTC	CASRSGGSYEQYF
few	TRBJ1-1	TRBV11-1	-	14	TGTGCCAGCAGCTTAGCGCAGGGTATGACTGAAGCTTTCTTT	CASSLAQGMTEAFF
few	TRBJ2-6	TRBV6-1	-	15	TGTGCCAGCACCAGAAAGGGGGCTGGGGCCAACGTCCTGACTTTC	CASTRKGAGANVLTF
-	TRBJ1-4	TRBV5-1	-	15	TGCGCCAGCAGCGCCGGACAGAGGGGGGACGAAAAACTGTTTTTT	CASSAGQRGDEKLFF
-	TRBJ2-3	TRBV20-1	-	14	TGCAGTGCCCCGATTGTCCCGGGGAGAGATACGCAGTATTTT	CSAPIVPGRDTQYF
few	TRBJ2-1	TRBV12-3/TRBV12-4	-	14	TGTGCCAGCAGTCAACTTGGAGGGGGCGGTGAGCAGTTCTTC	CASSQLGGGGEQFF
-	TRBJ2-1	TRBV2	-	15	TGTGCCAGCAGTCGCAAGTGGGGGGCCTACAAAGAGCAGTTCTTC	CASSRKWGAYKEQFF
few	TRBJ2-7	TRBV21-1	-	15	TGTGCCAGCAGCCCACGGACAGGGGGCTCGAAGGAGCAGTACTTC	CASSPRTGGSKEQYF
many	TRBJ2-5	TRBV4-2	TRBD2	16	TGTGCCAGCAGCCCGTTTAGCGGGGGGGACCAAGAGACCCAGTACTTC	CASSPFSGGDQETQYF
-	TRBJ2-2	TRBV20-1	-	13	TGCAGTGCTGTGGAGGCCAACACCGTGGAGCTGTTTTTT	CSAVEANTVELFF
-	TRBJ1-6	TRBV20-1	-	16	TGCAGTGCTCGGGCCAGGGGCGATCCATATAATTCACCCCTCCACTTT	CSARARGDPYNSPLHF
-	TRBJ1-4	TRBV12-3/TRBV12-4	TRBD1	15	TGTGCCAGCAGTCGACAGGGACCCCTTAATGAAAAACTGTTTTTT	CASSRQGPLNEKLFF
-	TRBJ2-3	TRBV10-2	-	15	TGCGCCAGCAATCGGGGGTCCCTAGGTTCAGATACGCAGTATTTT	CASNRGSLGSDTQYF
-	TRBJ2-7	TRBV7-2	-	13	TGTGCCAGCAGCCTCCCGAGCGCCTACGAGCAGTACTTC	CASSLPSAYEQYF
many	TRBJ2-2	TRBV7-9	-	15	TGTGCCAGCAGCTTCCAGGGGTCGGACACCGGGGAGCTGTTTTTT	CASSFQGSDTGELFF
many	TRBJ2-7	TRBV12-3/TRBV12-4	TRBD1	15	TGTGCCAGCAGTTCTAACAGGGGAAATTACGACGAGCAGTACTTC	CASSSNRGNYDEQYF
few	TRBJ2-3	TRBV7-3	TRBD1	14	TGTGCCAGCAGCCCAGGACAGGGGTTGGATACGCAGTATTTT	CASSPGQGLDTQYF
few	TRBJ2-7	TRBV27	-	14	TGTGCCAGCAGTTTAGGTCAGGGTTTTTCGGAGCAGTACTTC	CASSLGQGFSEQYF
-	TRBJ1-1	TRBV20-1	-	11	TGCAGGCTCGAACGGAGCACTGAAGCTTTCTTT	CRLERSTEAFF
many	TRBJ2-3	TRBV10-3	TRBD2	15	TGTGCCATCAGTGAGACTAGCGGGGGCACAGATACGCAGTATTTT	CAISETSGGTDTQYF
many	TRBJ2-2	TRBV9	-	14	TGTGCCAGCAGCCTGGATCCGAACACCGGGGAGCTGTTTTTT	CASSLDPNTGELFF
-	TRBJ1-6	TRBV7-3	-	15	TGTGCCAGCAGCTTAACTATAGGGGGTAGCTCACCCCTCCACTTT	CASSLTIGGSSPLHF
-	TRBJ2-2	TRBV19	-	13	TGTGCCAGTATTAAACCGAACACCGGGGAGCTGTTTTTT	CASIKPNTGELFF
few	TRBJ1-2	TRBV12-3/TRBV12-4	-	14	TGTGCCAGCAGCCCCGGGACGGCCCCCTATGGCTACACCTTC	CASSPGTAPYGYTF
-	TRBJ2-3	TRBV20-1	-	14	TGCAGTGCTATCGGCATTACTAGCACAGATACGCAGTATTTT	CSAIGITSTDTQYF
few	TRBJ2-3	TRBV5-1	-	14	TGCGCCAGCAGCTTGATAGGGTCTGCAGATACGCAGTATTTT	CASSLIGSADTQYF
-	TRBJ2-7	TRBV7-7	-	15	TGTGCCAGCAGCTTAAGCCCTAGCGAATCCTACGAGCAGTACTTC	CASSLSPSESYEQYF
few	TRBJ1-1	TRBV6-1	-	15	TGTGCCAGCAGTGAAGACCCGGGGGCGGACACTGAAGCTTTCTTT	CASSEDPGADTEAFF
-	TRBJ2-7	TRBV20-1	-	15	TGCAGTGCTAGGAGGGTGGAGACGGGAACCTACGAGCAGTACTTC	CSARRVETGTYEQYF
few	TRBJ2-1	TRBV7-3	TRBD2	18	TGTGCCAGCAGCTTAAGCCCGTCTAGCGGGGGGCAAAACAATGAGCAGTTCTTC	CASSLSPSSGGQNNEQFF
-	TRBJ2-3	TRBV7-3	TRBD2	18	TGTGCCAGCAGCCGCTACGGGGGGGAAACCTATAGCACAGATACGCAGTATTTT	CASSRYGGETYSTDTQYF
few	TRBJ2-7	TRBV7-8	-	14	TGTGCCAGCAGCCCAGACAGGATTTTTTACGAGCAGTACTTC	CASSPDRIFYEQYF
many	TRBJ1-1	TRBV28	TRBD1	15	TGTGCCAGCAGTGAGCGGACAGGGCCAAACACTGAAGCTTTCTTT	CASSERTGPNTEAFF